Sequencing of this T cell receptor beta chain was carried out in a study of blood T cell repertoires in COVID-19. For the study at large: Samples of COVID-19 (acute and convalescent) were obtained from the United States, Italy and Spain.

Germline assignment: CDR1 SQVTM and CDR2 ANQGSEA. V dropped 3 bases and J dropped 1 base, with 6 bases sitting between them. CDR3 length: 12 amino acids. Of note for this clone: The sample carries other DNA sequences with the same CDR3.

How the authors handled the data: Cell counts per sample came from amplifying reference gene primers. Generated by immunoSEQ multiplex PCR, the TCRdb table keeps only in-frame clones and is missing some. V and J calls and clone size are as listed in that table; D and trimming were resolved from the DNA. The sample carries some 130,000 clones, about 80% recorded once. Individuals aged about 18 to 90 years were recruited from about two dozen US areas. Participants' own reports of clinical history determined their cohort assignment. The specimen sequenced was PBMCs or T cells enriched from blood (not recorded which). This TCR was recovered from a man in his forties with acute COVID-19. V gene TRBV29-1 combines with J gene TRBJ2-5; D is possibly TRBD1 (5 bases). In DNA form, the CDR3 reads TGCAGCGTTGATAGGGGCCAAGAGACCCAGTACTTC. Residues: CSVDRGQETQYF.